This paragraph reports one TCR beta chain. Its antigen is unidentified. PCR used 60 Vbeta primers and 13 Jbeta primers. Produced via immunoSEQ multiplex PCR; TCRdb's table is partial and in-frame only. The sample totals 87,000 or so clones. These data originate in a study of cytomegalovirus exposure and HLA in healthy donors. Points from the study as a whole: The authors later found most CMV-associated TCR beta chains appeared HLA-restricted. Sequences of the TCR beta chain were said to predict the HLA-A and HLA-B alleles of most subjects accurately.

What was sequenced was PBMCs. The TCR comes from a man in his fifties in good health and CMV-seropositive.

CDR3 coding DNA: TGTGCCAGCAGCCAGTACAGGGGCGATACGCAGTATTTT. Residues: CASSQYRGDTQYF. The genes are TRBV14 and TRBJ2-3; TRBD1 aligns across 7 bases. The CDR3 consists of 13 residues. Germline V gene lookup returns CDR1 SGHDN and CDR2 FVKESK. V shed 3 bases, J shed 6 bases, and the junction held 3 bases outside the gene matches.